In its sample, the clone carrying this T cell receptor beta chain was seen many times. Its antigen is still unknown. The data were taken from a study of T cells in Graves' hyperthyroidism and ophthalmopathy. Overall study findings and caveats: Separation of ophthalmopathy from stable hyperthyroidism was achieved by a 13 V-J model.

The cohort's ophthalmopathy patients, a group with duration under 3 months, had a Clinical Activity Score of at least 3 and a NOSPECS grade of at least 4. PBMCs were obtained from approximately 9.2 ml fresh peripheral blood. Regions amplified from RNA transcripts were the TCR beta CDR3 regions. Researchers ran a first-round RT-PCR on the TCR CDR3 using the HTBI primer set. TCRdb used MiXCR to reprocess the multiplex PCR reads, holding one entry per CDR3 protein. The repertoire holds around 600,000 distinct CDR3 sequences, 14% seen once, with less than 9% in the top ten. The sample taken for sequencing was blood. The clonotype comes from a young woman with Graves' ophthalmopathy.

The CDR3 coding sequence is TGCGCCAGCAGCTTGGACCGGGGACAGGGTTACGAGCAGTACTTC. Translation gives CASSLDRGQGYEQYF. The V call is TRBV5-1, the J call TRBJ2-7; the match to TRBD1 covers 9 bases. Trimming at V came to 0 bases and at J to 4 bases, leaving 5 bases not matched to a gene. The CDR3 loop spans 15 amino acids. The V gene's germline CDR1 is SGHRS and CDR2 YFSETQ.